This T cell receptor beta chain was captured by sequencing in a study of PD-1 blockade in classical Hodgkin lymphoma. This clone has just one count. Its target is not known. This sample's time point: cycle 4 day 1 (C4D1), after more than 5 weeks of nivolumab. Every single patient, without exception, relapsed after autologous stem cell transplantation, and brentuximab vedotin exposure varied. From germline, CDR1 is SGHVS and CDR2 FQNEAQ. Losses at the gene ends were 5 bases for V and 5 bases for J; bases not matched to a gene: 11. The CDR3 has 16 amino acids. Study-wide results and limits: CD8+ TCR diversity did not rise significantly by C4D1, unlike CD4+.

Sequencing used immunoSEQ multiplex PCR; TCRdb keeps in-frame clones, though not all of them. The profile shows tens of thousands of clones, approximately 90% of them singletons. The rearrangement links TRBV7-8 to TRBJ1-5; 8 nucleotides align to TRBD1. The receptor was isolated from a human donor with classical Hodgkin lymphoma. Sequencing used peripheral blood mononuclear cells (PBMCs), obtained before the fourth cycle of nivolumab. The CDR3 DNA reads as TGTGCCAGCAGCAAAACAAACAGGGGGGAGGATCAGCCCCAGCATTTT. This encodes CASSKTNRGEDQPQHF.